Sequencing of this TCR beta chain was carried out in a study of T cell repertoires in cytomegalovirus infection. As for the study in general: Use of recently identified HLA-C-restricted and well-studied HLA-B-restricted CMV epitopes was part of the study. Through public TCR beta signatures, both CMV infection and matching HLA type were indicated.

This clonotype was seen a single time. Antigen unknown. Study-wide findings and caveats: HLA-C-restricted CMV clonotypes gave the most frequent clonotype in two of eight donors.

V lost 4 bases, J lost 7 bases, and 10 bases lay in between. Germline lookup yields CDR1 MNHEY and CDR2 SVGEGT. CDR3 length equals 13 residues. From the reads, TCRdb called clonotypes with MiXCR, one entry per CDR3 protein. This sample has 750,000 to 900,000 distinct CDR3 sequences; almost 30% occur once, and the top ten carry about an eighth. The TCR originated in a human donor in good health (CMV status not recorded). Some clones in this sample may be carry-over from other donors' samples. The V gene is TRBV6-2 or TRBV6-3, the J gene TRBJ2-2; D ambiguous. Sequenced here: cultured CD8+ T cells from PBMCs, sampled from culture after CMV antigen stimulation. In DNA, the CDR3 is TGTGCCAGCAGTTCCGTTCTTCACGGGGAGCTGTTTTTT. This gives the protein CASSSVLHGELFF.